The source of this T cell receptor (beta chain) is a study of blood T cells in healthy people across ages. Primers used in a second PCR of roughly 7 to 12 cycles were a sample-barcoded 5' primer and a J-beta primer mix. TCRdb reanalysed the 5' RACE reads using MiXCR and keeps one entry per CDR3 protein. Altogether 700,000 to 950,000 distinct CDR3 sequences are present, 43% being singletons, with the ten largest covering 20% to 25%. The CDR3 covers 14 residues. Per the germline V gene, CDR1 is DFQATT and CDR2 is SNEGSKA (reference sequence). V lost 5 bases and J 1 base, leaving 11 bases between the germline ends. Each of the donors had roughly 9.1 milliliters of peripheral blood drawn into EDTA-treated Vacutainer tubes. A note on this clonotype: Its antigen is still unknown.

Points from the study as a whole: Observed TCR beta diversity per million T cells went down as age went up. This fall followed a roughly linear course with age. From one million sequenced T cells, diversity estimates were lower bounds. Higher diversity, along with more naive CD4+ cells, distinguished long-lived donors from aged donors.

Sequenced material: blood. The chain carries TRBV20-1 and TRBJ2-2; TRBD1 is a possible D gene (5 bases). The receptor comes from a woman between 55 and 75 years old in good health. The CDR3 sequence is CSASDILNTGELFF. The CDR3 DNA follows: TGCAGTGCTTCGGACATACTGAACACCGGGGAGCTGTTTTTT.